These 32 T cell receptor beta chains share one sample of origin, sequenced in a study of blood T cell repertoires in COVID-19 (dated by TCRdb to the early 2020s). The library came from the immunoSEQ multiplex PCR assay. TCRdb took over this immuneACCESS table, retaining in-frame rearrangements with V and J assigned. Such tables are incomplete; in checked studies, under half of the missing clones stem from an unresolved V gene, and the remainder is unexplained. For this sample the table gives more than 150,000 clones, of which 80% to 90% were detected only once. The ten top clones hold roughly 8% of the sample. Sequences were obtained from PBMCs or T cells enriched from blood (not recorded which). The receptors here all came from a woman aged 45-60 years who had recovered from COVID-19.

The CDR3: CSAAGETQYF. DNA for the CDR3: TGCAGTGCCGCCGGAGAGACCCAGTACTTC. The V and J genes are TRBV20-1 and TRBJ2-5; D is undetermined. Germline lookup yields CDR1 DFQATT and CDR2 SNEGSKA (reference sequence). The CDR3 runs 10 residues. V shed 6 bases and J shed 4 bases, with 6 bases lying between them.

The V call is TRBV18, the J call TRBJ1-2; D is perhaps TRBD1 (6 bases). CDR3 size: 16 residues. The V gene's germline CDR1 is KGHSH and CDR2 LQKENI. The V end lost 6 bases, the J end lost 1 base, and 18 bases lay between the germline ends. The CDR3 here is CASSPPYPDSNYGYTF. The CDR3, as DNA: TGTGCCAGCTCCCCGCCCTACCCGGACAGTAACTATGGCTACACCTTC.

The chain is built from TRBV6-2 or TRBV6-3 and TRBJ2-5; D may be TRBD2 (6 bases). The germline gives CDR1 MNHEY, CDR2 SVGEGT. The CDR3 covers 15 residues. The ends were cut back, 4 bases at V and 1 base at J, with 13 bases in the middle. CDR3 nucleotides: TGTGCCAGCAGTTCTCTACGGGAGATCCAAGAGACCCAGTACTTC. This translates into CASSSLREIQETQYF.

This chain uses TRBV19 with TRBJ1-1; TRBD1 matches at 7 bases. The CDR3 extends over 14 amino acids. From germline, CDR1 is LNHDA and CDR2 SQIVND (reference sequence). V lost 7 bases to trimming and J lost 4 bases; unmatched junction nucleotides: 9. For the CDR3, the DNA is TGTGCCAGTACCCGACAGGGAAGGGGCACTGAAGCTTTCTTT. It codes for CASTRQGRGTEAFF.

Comment on this clone: Sequence at one end of the junction differs from germline and may be a read error. The CDR3 loop reads CASSLVRDRAGNTIYF. The CDR3 DNA reads TGTGCCAGCAGTTTAGTTCGGGACAGGGCTGGAAACACCATATATTTT. V is TRBV13 and J is TRBJ1-3, with 9 bases identical to TRBD1. The CDR3 totals 16 residues. CDR1 PRHDT and CDR2 FYEKMQ come from the germline V gene (reference sequence).

The genes are TRBV27 and TRBJ2-1; a weak D match, TRBD2 (5 bases). V was pared by 2 bases and J by 6 bases, with 11 bases between. This CDR3 is 14 amino acids long. Germline V lookup: CDR1 MNHEY, CDR2 SMNVEV (reference sequence). CDR3 sequence: CASSLARAGNEQFF. CDR3 sequence (DNA): TGTGCCAGCAGTTTAGCGCGGGCGGGCAATGAGCAGTTCTTC.

V and J are TRBV6-5 and TRBJ2-7, with D possibly being TRBD1 (6 bases). The length of the CDR3 is 14 residues. Germline CDR1 is MNHEY and CDR2 is SVGAGI. V gave up 2 bases and J gave up 6 bases, with 14 bases separating them. CDR3 amino acids: CASSYGGRGREQYF. Here the CDR3 DNA reads TGTGCCAGCAGTTACGGGGGCAGGGGACGCGAGCAGTACTTC.

V and J are TRBV6-2 or TRBV6-3 and TRBJ2-7; D gene ambiguous. The CDR3 runs 13 residues. Germline assignment: CDR1 MNHEY and CDR2 SVGEGT. V was pared by 1 base and J by 0 bases, with 4 bases between. CDR3 in amino acids: CASSYFSSYEQYF. The CDR3 nucleotides are TGTGCCAGCAGTTACTTCAGCTCCTACGAGCAGTACTTC.

The gene calls are TRBV9 and TRBJ2-1, with D maybe TRBD2 (7 bases). V lost 3 bases, J lost 8 bases, and 18 bases lay in between. The length of the CDR3 is 15 residues. The V gene's germline CDR1 is SGDLS and CDR2 YYNGEE. For the CDR3, the DNA is TGTGCCAGCAGCGCTGGGGGGGCAAGGAGCGATGAGCAGTTCTTC. Amino acids: CASSAGGARSDEQFF. The full variable domain, with the rest looked up from reference TRBV9 and TRBJ2-1, is DSGVTQTPKHLITATGQRVTLRCSPRSGDLSVYWYQQSLDQGLQFLIQYYNGEERAKGNILERFSAQQFPDLHSELNLSSLELGDSALYFCASSAGGARSDEQFFGPGTRLTVL.

The V call is TRBV3-1 (or the pseudogene TRBV3-2), the J call TRBJ2-4; no reliable D call. The ends were cut back, 3 bases at V and 8 bases at J, with 8 bases in the middle. The germline gives CDR1 LGHDT, CDR2 YNNKEL (reference sequence). The length of the CDR3 is 12 residues. The CDR3 sequence: CASSQGEDIQYF. The CDR3 DNA sequence: TGTGCCAGCAGCCAGGGTGAGGACATTCAGTACTTC.

V usage is TRBV9 and J usage is TRBJ1-1, with 10 bases lining up with TRBD1. Trimming took 4 bases from V and 0 from J; bases not matched to a gene: 3. The V gene's germline CDR1 is SGDLS and CDR2 YYNGEE. CDR3 size: 15 residues. In DNA, the CDR3 is TGTGCCAGCAGCCCGGGACAGGGGATGAACACTGAAGCTTTCTTT. Translation gives CASSPGQGMNTEAFF. Variable domain in full (rest from reference TRBV9 and TRBJ1-1): DSGVTQTPKHLITATGQRVTLRCSPRSGDLSVYWYQQSLDQGLQFLIQYYNGEERAKGNILERFSAQQFPDLHSELNLSSLELGDSALYFCASSPGQGMNTEAFFGQGTRLTVV.

This clone was found once. The chain couples TRBV7-3 to TRBJ1-1; D unclear. The ends were cut back, 5 bases at V and 2 bases at J, with 9 bases in the middle. The CDR3 runs 13 residues. CDR1 and CDR2 from the germline V gene are SGHTA and FQGTGA. In DNA, the CDR3 is TGTGCCAGCAGCCTGACACCAAACACTGAAGCTTTCTTT. Translated, it gives CASSLTPNTEAFF.

This clone showed up just a few times. The rearrangement uses TRBV14 and TRBJ2-3; D unclear. Deletions cut 2 bases from V and 6 bases from J, with 15 bases between. Per germline, CDR1 SGHDN and CDR2 FVKESK. CDR3 length: 15 amino acids. As DNA, the CDR3 is TGTGCCAGCAGCCAACATACCAGGTCATTGGATACGCAGTATTTT. It codes for CASSQHTRSLDTQYF.

For the CDR3, the DNA is TGTGCCATCAGTGAGTCGAGAGGGTATTCCGGGGAGCTGTTTTTT. It codes for CAISESRGYSGELFF. The chain couples TRBV10-3 to TRBJ2-2, with D possibly TRBD2 on 5 matching bases. Trimming took 0 bases from V and 6 from J, leaving 11 bases between them. The CDR3 extends over 15 amino acids. Germline CDR1 and CDR2: ENHRY and SYGVKD.

J is TRBJ1-5 and V is TRBV28; D might be TRBD1 (5 bases). Trimming cost V 7 bases and J 4 bases, with 8 bases left between them. CDR1 and CDR2 from the germline V gene are MDHEN and SYDVKM. The CDR3 sequence is 12 residues long. CDR3 nucleotide sequence: TGTGCCAGCATGACAGTAAATCAGCCCCAGCATTTT. It yields the protein CASMTVNQPQHF.

The chain recombines TRBV19 with TRBJ1-5; 9 nucleotides line up with TRBD1. The CDR3 sequence is 16 residues long. Losses at the gene ends were 4 bases for V and 7 bases for J; bases not matched to a gene: 11. The V gene's germline CDR1 is LNHDA and CDR2 SQIVND (reference sequence). The CDR3 loop is CASSTTPGQGLQPQHF. The DNA for the CDR3 is TGTGCCAGTAGTACCACTCCGGGACAGGGTTTGCAGCCCCAGCATTTT.

The rearrangement links TRBV7-2 to TRBJ2-5; 7 positions match TRBD2. Per the germline V gene, CDR1 is SGHTA and CDR2 is FQGNSA. The CDR3 is 15 residues long. Unmatched junction bases numbered 10, after V lost 5 bases and J lost 4 bases. The CDR3 DNA is TGTGCCAGCAGCCCCCTAGCGGAGGGAAGAGAGACCCAGTACTTC. Encoded protein: CASSPLAEGRETQYF.

This chain links TRBV29-1 with TRBJ2-7, with TRBD2 identical over 10 bases. Germline values: CDR1 SQVTM, CDR2 ANQGSEA. V trimming: 6 bases; J trimming: 4 bases; junction bases outside the gene matches: 6. The CDR3 runs 13 residues. For the CDR3, the DNA is TGCAGCGTCGGGGTACTAGCGGGGTACGAGCAGTACTTC. Amino acid sequence: CSVGVLAGYEQYF.

This chain links TRBV4-2 with TRBJ2-7; 12 nucleotides match TRBD2. The CDR3 has 17 amino acids. Looked up from germline, CDR1 is LGHNA and CDR2 is YNFKEQ. Trimming at V came to 0 bases and at J to 5 bases, leaving 8 bases not matched to a gene. The CDR3 region is CASSQEGRLAGADEQYF. In DNA, the CDR3 is TGTGCCAGCAGCCAAGAGGGGCGACTAGCGGGAGCTGACGAGCAGTACTTC.

CDR3: CASSVDTSYEQYF. The CDR3 bases are TGCGCCAGCAGTGTCGACACCTCCTACGAGCAGTACTTC. V usage is TRBV10-1 and J usage is TRBJ2-7; D call uncertain. Germline CDR1 is WNHNN and CDR2 is SYGVQD (reference sequence). The CDR3 length is 13 residues. Trimming pared 4 bases from V and 0 bases from J, leaving 7 bases between.

The V and J genes are TRBV5-4 and TRBJ2-1; D is possibly TRBD2 (7 bases). Trimming shortened V by 4 bases and J by 2 bases, and 13 bases separated the two germline ends. CDR1 is SGHNT and CDR2 is YYREEE in the germline V gene (reference sequence). This CDR3 contains 15 residues. CDR3 nucleotide sequence: TGTGCCAGCAGCCGGGGGGCGGGGGCCTACAATGAGCAGTTCTTC. It yields the protein CASSRGAGAYNEQFF.

This rearrangement joins TRBV19 to TRBJ1-3; D remains ambiguous. The CDR3 is made up of 15 amino acids. CDR1 and CDR2 from the germline V gene are LNHDA and SQIVND (reference sequence). Trimming took off 5 bases at V and 0 bases at J, with 11 bases between the two ends. CDR3 sequence reads: CASSADSHSGNTIYF. CDR3 sequence (DNA): TGTGCCAGTAGTGCGGATTCGCACTCTGGAAACACCATATATTTT.

The chain has TRBV13 and TRBJ2-7; TRBD1 aligns across 8 bases. Germline V gene data show CDR1 as PRHDT and CDR2 as FYEKMQ (reference sequence). The CDR3 length is 13 residues. The junction had 4 bases not matched to a gene; V was cut back by 5 bases and J by 4 bases. CDR3 sequence reads: CASSRNRGYEQYF. The CDR3 DNA reads as TGTGCCAGCAGCCGCAACAGGGGGTACGAGCAGTACTTC.

The rearrangement links TRBV7-9 to TRBJ1-1; D is uncertain. V was clipped by 5 bases and J by 2 bases, with 12 bases between them. CDR1 and CDR2 (germline): SEHNR, FQNEAQ (reference sequence). This CDR3 contains 14 residues. The CDR3 bases are TGTGCCAGCAGCCACCCATCGGGAAACACTGAAGCTTTCTTT. Its translation: CASSHPSGNTEAFF.

The CDR3 loop reads CASSIPPVNYGYTF. In DNA, the CDR3 is TGTGCCAGTAGTATACCCCCGGTAAACTATGGCTACACCTTC. The chain recombines TRBV19 with TRBJ1-2, with D unresolved. CDR1 and CDR2 (germline): LNHDA, SQIVND (reference sequence). Deletions cut 2 bases from V and 2 bases from J, with 9 bases between. This CDR3 has 14 amino acids. The full variable domain, rest sourced from reference TRBV19 and TRBJ1-2, is DGGITQSPKYLFRKEGQNVTLSCEQNLNHDAMYWYRQDPGQGLRLIYYSQIVNDFQKGDIAEGYSVSREKKESFPLTVTSAQKNPTAFYLCASSIPPVNYGYTFGSGTRLTVV.

This chain uses TRBV4-2 with TRBJ1-4; D is ambiguous. Germline assignment: CDR1 LGHNA and CDR2 YNFKEQ. The germline V and J ends were trimmed by 1 base and 7 bases, with 10 bases remaining between them. This CDR3 contains 14 residues. For the CDR3, the DNA is TGTGCCAGCAGCCAAGTAAGTGTGGCTGAAAAACTGTTTTTT. Residues: CASSQVSVAEKLFF.

This chain joins TRBV28 and TRBJ1-2, with D maybe TRBD1 (5 bases). V was cut by 3 bases and J by 4 bases, with 9 bases left in between. Germline values: CDR1 MDHEN, CDR2 SYDVKM. The CDR3 extends over 13 amino acids. CDR3 loop: CASSFLGVYGYTF. The CDR3 nucleotides read TGTGCCAGCAGTTTCCTAGGGGTCTATGGCTACACCTTC.

V and J are TRBV10-3 and TRBJ2-2; TRBD2 is a possible D gene (5 bases). The CDR3 contains 14 residues. The V and J ends lost 7 bases and 1 base respectively, with 10 bases between them. Germline-derived CDR1 and CDR2 are ENHRY and SYGVKD. The CDR3 sequence: CAIIADLNTGELFF. Here the CDR3 DNA reads TGTGCCATCATTGCGGACTTGAACACCGGGGAGCTGTTTTTT.

The rearrangement joins TRBV5-6 to TRBJ2-7; TRBD2 aligns across 9 bases. Germline CDR1 SGHDT, CDR2 YYEEEE. V dropped 5 bases and J dropped 2; count of bases not matched to a gene: 11. This CDR3 region has 16 residues. CDR3 protein: CASRSLAGILTYEQYF. The CDR3 bases are TGTGCCAGCAGGAGCCTAGCGGGAATTTTAACCTACGAGCAGTACTTC. The full variable domain, completed using reference TRBV5-6 and TRBJ2-7, is DAGVTQSPTHLIKTRGQQVTLRCSPKSGHDTVSWYQQALGQGPQFIFQYYEEEERQRGNFPDRFSGHQFPNYSSELNVNALLLGDSALYLCASRSLAGILTYEQYFGPGTRLTVT.

The genes are TRBV28 and TRBJ1-5; D call uncertain. This CDR3 has 15 amino acids. Germline V CDR1 and CDR2: MDHEN, SYDVKM. Trimming stripped 1 base from V and 6 bases from J, with 13 bases between. CDR3 residues: CASSLSRVLSQPQHF. In nucleotides, the CDR3 is TGTGCCAGCAGTTTATCGAGGGTTCTTTCTCAGCCCCAGCATTTT. The full variable domain, with the rest looked up from reference TRBV28 and TRBJ1-5, is DVKVTQSSRYLVKRTGEKVFLECVQDMDHENMFWYRQDPGLGLRLIYFSYDVKMKEKGDIPEGYSVSREKKERFSLILESASTNQTSMYLCASSLSRVLSQPQHFGDGTRLSIL.

The V call is TRBV13, the J call TRBJ1-4; no clear D gene. The CDR3 is 14 residues long. Germline CDR1 PRHDT, CDR2 FYEKMQ (reference sequence). V was shortened by 3 bases and J by 5 bases, with 10 bases between the two germline ends. DNA for the CDR3: TGTGCCAGCAGCTTGGGTGGGCCCAATGAAAAACTGTTTTTT. It yields the protein CASSLGGPNEKLFF.

The chain uses TRBV7-3 and TRBJ2-1; TRBD2 matches at 7 bases. Germline V gene sequence: CDR1 SGHTA, CDR2 FQGTGA. This CDR3 contains 16 residues. The J segment lost 5 bases and the V segment lost 4 bases, leaving 11 bases of the junction unmatched. The CDR3 sequence is CASSSTPGLINNEQFF. The CDR3 DNA reads as TGTGCCAGCAGCTCAACGCCGGGACTAATCAACAATGAGCAGTTCTTC.